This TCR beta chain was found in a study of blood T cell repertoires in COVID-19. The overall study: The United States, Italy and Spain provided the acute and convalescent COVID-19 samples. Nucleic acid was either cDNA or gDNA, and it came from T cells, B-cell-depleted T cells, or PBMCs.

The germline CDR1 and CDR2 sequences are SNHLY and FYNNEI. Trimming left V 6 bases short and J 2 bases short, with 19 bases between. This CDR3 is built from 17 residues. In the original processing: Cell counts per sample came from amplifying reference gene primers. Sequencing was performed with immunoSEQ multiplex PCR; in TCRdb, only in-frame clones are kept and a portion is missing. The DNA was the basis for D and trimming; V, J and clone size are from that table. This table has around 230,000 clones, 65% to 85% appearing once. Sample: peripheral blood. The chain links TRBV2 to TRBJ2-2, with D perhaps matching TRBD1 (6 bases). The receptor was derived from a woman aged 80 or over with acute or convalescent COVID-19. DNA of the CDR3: TGTGCCAGCAGGAGGTCTGAGACAGGCAAAAACACCGGGGAGCTGTTTTTT. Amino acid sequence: CASRRSETGKNTGELFF.